This T cell receptor beta chain was sequenced during a study of CD8 T cells in ankylosing spondylitis. TCRdb re-called the 5' RACE reads through MiXCR, storing one row per CDR3 protein. The sample consists of 310,000 or so distinct CDR3 sequences, around 20% of them appearing once. Trimming shortened V by 3 bases and J by 4 bases, and 6 bases separated the two germline ends. The CDR3 is 12 residues long. CDR1 is LGHDT and CDR2 is YNNKEL in the germline V gene (reference sequence). The rearrangement links TRBV3-1 to TRBJ1-2, with D maybe TRBD1 (6 bases). The receptor's source is a male donor with ankylosing spondylitis or in good health (not recorded which). Material: blood, either unsorted or a sorted T cell fraction (not recorded which). The CDR3 loop reads CASSHRGYGYTF. CDR3 in DNA: TGTGCCAGCAGCCACAGGGGCTATGGCTACACCTTC.